What follows is one T cell receptor beta chain and its context. This clone occurred a few times. Its target antigen remains unknown. It has no much larger one-base neighbor in the sample; base qualities were not kept. Libraries were built with the immunoSEQ multiplex PCR assay. The multiplex PCR relied on a mix of 60 forward primers for TCR Vbeta segments and 13 reverse primers for TCR Jbeta segments. A multiplex PCR assay on genomic DNA amplified the CDR3 region of rearranged TCR beta genes. The amplified TCR beta libraries were sequenced on the Illumina HiSeq System as 87-base-pair reads. Per the original workflow: Across the 640 or so repertoires, a later analysis counted 80 million or so unique TCR beta chains, approximately 12 million of which were shared by at least two donors. To remove PCR and sequencing errors, raw reads were error-corrected and collapsed into unique sequences using a nearest-neighbor algorithm that merged closely related sequences. To assign V, D and J gene segments, CDR3 sequences were aligned to IMGT reference sequences. For a sequence to be retained, at least a six-nucleotide match to both a V gene segment and a J gene segment was required. Rearrangements were classified as productive when the CDR3 lacked stop codons and remained in frame with V and J, and all other rearrangements were classified as non-productive. Following IMGT convention, CDR3 was defined as the stretch from the second conserved V-encoded cysteine up to the conserved J-encoded phenylalanine. The earlier analysis of fewer than 700 of the donors excluded sequences that lacked an unambiguous match to a single V gene segment. An earlier analysis of 587 of the donors called V segments functional above 56.7% productive rearrangements and segregating when the between-donor standard deviation exceeded 5%. A statistical classification framework was built for diagnosing cytomegalovirus status from the catalog of TCR beta chain sequences. V and J gene assignment, in a later analysis, came from comparing TCR nucleotide sequences with IMGT/GENE-DB human TR gene sequences. A later analysis assigned CDR3 sequences and most-parsimonious VDJ recombination scenarios with the TCRdist pipeline. A later analysis defined each TCR beta chain by its CDR3 amino acid sequence plus V-gene family, and excluded reads lacking a unique V-gene family. In a later analysis, approximately 590 highly shared, low-generation-probability nucleotide sequences were removed to address suspected cross-contamination and a sequencing artifact. In a later analysis, a clonal expansion index for each public chain was calculated from normalized within-repertoire ranks of inferred template counts. Generation probabilities in a later analysis came from a VDJ recombination model fitted to out-of-frame rearrangements, and those results were checked against IGoR. In a later analysis, TCR-TCR, TCR-HLA and TCR-CMV co-occurrence was scored with hypergeometric tests, and a repertoire-size bias correction was applied to TCR pairs. To estimate false discovery rates, a later analysis permuted the HLA or CMV assignments 20 times. In a later analysis, co-occurring TCRs were grouped with DBSCAN, and TCRdist sequence similarity was added when clustering was performed within HLA-allele-positive subsets. Repertoires with fewer than 30,000 or more than 120,000 public chains were left out of co-occurrence clustering, as were four to six repertoires with anomalous nucleotide sharing. Sourced from immuneACCESS, this table was stored by TCRdb with only in-frame sequences that have V and J called. A share of the clones is absent; for the studies checked, an unresolved V gene accounts for under half, and the remainder has no known explanation. That table is the source of V, J and clone size, and D and trimming were worked out from the DNA. Present in this sample are about 150,000 clones, roughly 70% of which were seen just once. Clones ranked in the top ten supply 2% to 2.5% of the sample.

The cohort comprised under 700 healthy bone marrow donors. Cohort members were all nominally healthy when sampled, although unrecorded immune exposures were likely present. The donor tested CMV seropositive and was one of the 289 seropositive cohort members. Each donor provided a peripheral blood sample, and peripheral blood mononuclear cells were used for TCR beta sequencing. Genomic DNA extraction from the blood cell samples was performed with the Qiagen DNeasy Blood Extraction Kit. This sample was included in a study of cytomegalovirus exposure and HLA in healthy donors (TCRdb year 2017). Concerning the study at large: According to an earlier analysis of around 600 of the donors, some 170 million T cells yielded 117 million unique TCR beta sequences and about 300 Gb of sequence data. HLA typing included class I and class II loci at four-digit resolution. Along with the approximately 650-subject first cohort, a separate validation cohort of over 90 different subjects was used. Rather than drawing on any new phenotypic data, the later analysis identified candidate immune exposures from TCR beta sequences and the way those sequences occurred across donors. Among about 400 genotyped donors of the cohort, an average of roughly 230,000 unique TCR beta nucleotide sequences was sequenced per donor, of which about 18% were non-productive. Genome-wide SNP genotypes for about 60% of the 666 donors were used in a later genetic analysis, which treated that subset as a discovery cohort. The study used immunosequencing to profile the T cell repertoires of approximately 630 subjects and linked those repertoires to cytomegalovirus serostatus. Because of strong linkage in the cohort, roughly five DR-DQ haplotypes were treated as single units for association and clustering. An earlier analysis of about 600 of the donors used high-throughput TCR beta sequencing to judge whether each TCR beta V gene segment behaved as functional or pseudogenic. Alongside the repertoire data, information on donor age, sex, ethnicity and CMV serostatus was compiled. To study patterns of TCR occurrence, a later analysis re-analyzed previously published TCR beta repertoires from 500 to 850 donors and added high-resolution HLA genotyping. Of the roughly 400 genotyped donors, 65% to 90% fell in the genetic ancestry cluster associated with self-reported Caucasian donors. Typing coverage differed by locus: A, B, C, DRB1 and DQB1 were typed in about 620-630 donors, DQA1 in 522, DPA1 in 606, and DPB1 in 472. About 310 gigabases of sequencing data and tens of millions of unique TCR sequences were included in an early release covering about 700 HLA-typed donors. The study aimed to test whether cataloging public T cell receptors could reveal signatures of past pathogen exposure. To predict cytomegalovirus infection status, the study brought together high-throughput TCR immunosequencing, statistical association of individual TCRs with disease status, and machine learning. All discovery cohort repertoires had been generated on a single sequencing platform. Study-wide findings and limitations: Specific HLA alleles were associated with 16,951 TCR beta sequences at a false discovery rate of 0.05 in a later analysis. CMV serostatus was the only immune exposure information available for the cohort. Because some donors lacked HLA typing at each locus, the association tests relied only on the typed subset. A further reported finding was that TCR beta sequences accurately predicted the HLA-A and HLA-B alleles for most subjects in the first cohort. Assigning TCR associations to individual alleles was difficult when HLA alleles, especially DR and DQ, strongly co-occurred. A later analysis found that most CMV-associated TCR beta chains appeared HLA-restricted, with HLA associations seemingly driven largely by CMV exposure. A total of roughly 160 TCR beta chains were listed by the study as associated with cytomegalovirus. A later genetic analysis associated a missense DCLRE1C variant with V-gene and J-gene trimming of TCR beta chains, and an independent cohort replicated the association. Compared with the approximately 700-donor mean, donors in an Asian-associated ancestry cluster had fewer N-insertions in productive TCRs, according to a later genetic analysis. Presence/absence analyses assumed roughly uniform sequencing depth across donors, an assumption that may not hold. This cohort had only TCR beta chains sequenced, and the lack of alpha or paired-chain data limited which features could be detected. The classifier was reported to diagnose cytomegalovirus status with high specificity and sensitivity in both the original and validation cohorts. A later analysis found that HLA-associated TCR beta chains were more clonally expanded and had lower generation probabilities than equally common non-associated chains. A group of highly shared sequence variants was considered likely to be a technical artifact of the sequencing pipeline. Because counts were too low, roughly 18 rarely observed V segments, including chromosome 9 orphons, were left out of the earlier analysis of 587 of the donors. It was suggested by the authors that the approach could potentially be generalized to other disease states and immunological phenotypes. A later analysis reported that several top co-occurrence clusters appeared linked to parvovirus B19, influenza, CMV and Epstein-Barr virus. While some public TCRs were present in many individuals, most TCR sequences turned up only very rarely across donors. Correlated functional status among segregating V segments might reflect linkage disequilibrium, but an unknown experimental factor could not be ruled out. In a later analysis, TCR association rates were found to vary across HLA loci, with the most associated TCRs seen for DRB1 alleles and the fewest for HLA-C alleles. An earlier analysis of around 500 of the donors showed that most TCR beta V segments appeared in productive rearrangements either about 87% or about 30% of the time, which broadly matched IMGT annotations. A few of the identified cytomegalovirus-associated TCR beta chains were confirmed in vitro to be specific for cytomegalovirus antigens.

The sample comprised PBMCs. The clonotype was recovered from a woman in her sixties or seventies in good health and CMV-seropositive.

DNA sequence: TGTGCCAGTAGTATCGGCAGGGTGGGCGAGCAGTACTTC. It specifies CASSIGRVGEQYF. The chain employs TRBV19 and TRBJ2-7; TRBD1 might be the D gene, on 5 matching bases. CDR1 and CDR2, looked up from the germline V gene (reference sequence), are LNHDA and SQIVND. V drops 3 bases and J drops 6 bases, leaving 12 bases in between. From its cysteine to its phenylalanine, the CDR3 spans 13 amino acids. CDR3 DNA only is kept here, 39 bases in frame from base 1.